These 4 T cell receptor beta chains were sequenced from one sample in a study of blood T cell repertoires in COVID-19. Assay: immunoSEQ multiplex PCR; the TCRdb copy retains only in-frame clones and omits some. The data show approximately 300,000 clones, about nine tenths seen once. The sequencing sample was made of peripheral blood. The source is a woman aged 50 to 60 with COVID-19, enrolled during active disease.

V and J are TRBV7-3 and TRBJ1-1; tentatively, D is TRBD1 (6 bases). V was shortened by 5 bases and J by 4 bases, with 14 bases between the two germline ends. Germline V CDR1 and CDR2: SGHTA, FQGTGA. The CDR3 loop spans 14 amino acids. As DNA, the CDR3 is TGTGCCAGCAGCAAAACAGGGTTCGGCACTGAAGCTTTCTTT. Protein sequence: CASSKTGFGTEAFF.

This chain joins TRBV5-8 and TRBJ2-7; TRBD1 matches 10 bases. There are 14 residues in the CDR3. CDR1 SGHTS and CDR2 YDEGEE come from the germline V gene. V lost 4 bases, J lost 4 bases, and 5 bases stayed unmatched. This chain's CDR3 is CASSPRDRGYEQYF. The CDR3 nucleotides are TGTGCCAGCAGCCCCCGGGACAGGGGATACGAGCAGTACTTC.

On this clone: Other nucleotide sequences in the sample specify the same CDR3. V is TRBV5-1 and J is TRBJ2-3; no firm D call. V was pared by 4 bases and J by 1 base, with 4 bases between. The CDR3 consists of 12 residues. CDR1 SGHRS and CDR2 YFSETQ come from the germline V gene. This CDR3 is CASSPGTDTQYF. Written as DNA, the CDR3 is TGCGCCAGCAGCCCCGGCACAGATACGCAGTATTTT. Complete variable domain (other parts from reference TRBV5-1 and TRBJ2-3): KAGVTQTPRYLIKTRGQQVTLSCSPISGHRSVSWYQQTPGQGLQFLFEYFSETQRNKGNFPGRFSGRQFSNSRSEMNVSTLELGDSALYLCASSPGTDTQYFGPGTRLTVL.

V usage is TRBV27 and J usage is TRBJ2-7, with TRBD1 as a possible D gene (6 bases). This CDR3 is 14 amino acids long. V was shortened by 0 bases and J by 2 bases, with 8 bases between the two germline ends. Germline CDR1 reads MNHEY; CDR2 reads SMNVEV (reference sequence). This chain's CDR3 is CASSLSRDTYEQYF. The CDR3 DNA is TGTGCCAGCAGTTTATCCAGGGACACCTACGAGCAGTACTTC.